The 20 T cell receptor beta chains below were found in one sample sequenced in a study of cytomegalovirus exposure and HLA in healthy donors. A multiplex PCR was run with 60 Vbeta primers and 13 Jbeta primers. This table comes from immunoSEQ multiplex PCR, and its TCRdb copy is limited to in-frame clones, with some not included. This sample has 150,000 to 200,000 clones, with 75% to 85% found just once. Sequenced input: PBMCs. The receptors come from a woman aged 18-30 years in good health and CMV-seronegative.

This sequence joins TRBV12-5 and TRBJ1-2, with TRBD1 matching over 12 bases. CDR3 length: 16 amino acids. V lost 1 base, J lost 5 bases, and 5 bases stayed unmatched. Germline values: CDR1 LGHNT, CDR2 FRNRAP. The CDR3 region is CASGLGDRGRGYGYTF. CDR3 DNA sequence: TGTGCTAGTGGTTTGGGGGACAGGGGGCGCGGGTATGGCTACACCTTC.

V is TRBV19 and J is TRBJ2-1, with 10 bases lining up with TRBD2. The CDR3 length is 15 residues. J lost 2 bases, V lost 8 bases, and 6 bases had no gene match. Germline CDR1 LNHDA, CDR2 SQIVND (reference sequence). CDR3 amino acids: CASRTSGATYNEQFF. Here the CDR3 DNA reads TGTGCCAGTCGAACTAGCGGGGCTACCTACAATGAGCAGTTCTTC.

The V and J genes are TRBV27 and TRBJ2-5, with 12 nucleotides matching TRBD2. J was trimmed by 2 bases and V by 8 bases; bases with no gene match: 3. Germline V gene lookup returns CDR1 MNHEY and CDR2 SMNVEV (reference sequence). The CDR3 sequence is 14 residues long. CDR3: CASRLAGAQETQYF. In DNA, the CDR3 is TGTGCCAGCCGACTAGCGGGAGCTCAAGAGACCCAGTACTTC.

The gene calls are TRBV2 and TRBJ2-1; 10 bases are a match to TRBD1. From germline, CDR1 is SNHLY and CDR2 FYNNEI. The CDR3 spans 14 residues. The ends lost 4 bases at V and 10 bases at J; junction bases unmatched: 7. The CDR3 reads CASSVRDRGGEQFF. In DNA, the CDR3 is TGTGCCAGCAGTGTCAGGGACAGGGGAGGAGAGCAGTTCTTC.

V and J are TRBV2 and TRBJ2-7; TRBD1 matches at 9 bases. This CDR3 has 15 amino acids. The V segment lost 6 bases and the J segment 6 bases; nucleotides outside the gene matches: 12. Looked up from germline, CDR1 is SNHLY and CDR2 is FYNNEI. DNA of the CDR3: TGTGCCAGCAGAACCCCGGGACAGGGTGGCGGCGAGCAGTACTTC. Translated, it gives CASRTPGQGGGEQYF.

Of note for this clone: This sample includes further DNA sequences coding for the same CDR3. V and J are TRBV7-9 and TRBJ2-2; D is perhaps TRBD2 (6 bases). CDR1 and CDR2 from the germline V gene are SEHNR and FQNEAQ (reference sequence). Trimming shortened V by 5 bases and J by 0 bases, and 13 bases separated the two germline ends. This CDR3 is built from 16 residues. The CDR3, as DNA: TGTGCCAGCAGCCTTGGGACGGGGGCGAACACCGGGGAGCTGTTTTTT. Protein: CASSLGTGANTGELFF.

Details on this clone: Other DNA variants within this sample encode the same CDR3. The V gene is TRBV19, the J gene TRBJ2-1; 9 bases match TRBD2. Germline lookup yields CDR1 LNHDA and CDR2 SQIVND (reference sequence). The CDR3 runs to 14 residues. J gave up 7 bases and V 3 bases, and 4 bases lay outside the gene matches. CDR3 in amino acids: CASSIGLAGNEQFF. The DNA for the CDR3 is TGTGCCAGTAGTATTGGGCTAGCGGGAAATGAGCAGTTCTTC.

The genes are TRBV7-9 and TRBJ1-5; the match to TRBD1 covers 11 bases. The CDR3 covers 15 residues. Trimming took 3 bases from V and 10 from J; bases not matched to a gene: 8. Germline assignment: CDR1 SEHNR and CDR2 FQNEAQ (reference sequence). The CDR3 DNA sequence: TGTGCCAGCAGCTTCGGCACCGGGACAGGGGGTCCCCAGCATTTT. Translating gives CASSFGTGTGGPQHF.

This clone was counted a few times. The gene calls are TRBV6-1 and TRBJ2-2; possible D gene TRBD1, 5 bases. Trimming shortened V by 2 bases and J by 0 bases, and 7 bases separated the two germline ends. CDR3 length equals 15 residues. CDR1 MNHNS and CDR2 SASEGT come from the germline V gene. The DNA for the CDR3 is TGTGCCAGCAGTGAAATAGGGGCGAACACCGGGGAGCTGTTTTTT. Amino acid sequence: CASSEIGANTGELFF.

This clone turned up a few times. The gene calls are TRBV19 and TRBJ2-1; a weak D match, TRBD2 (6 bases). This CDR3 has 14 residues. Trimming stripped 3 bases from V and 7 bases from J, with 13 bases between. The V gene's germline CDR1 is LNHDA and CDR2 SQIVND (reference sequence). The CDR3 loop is CASSISLAINEQFF. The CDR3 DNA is TGTGCCAGTAGTATCAGCCTAGCGATTAATGAGCAGTTCTTC.

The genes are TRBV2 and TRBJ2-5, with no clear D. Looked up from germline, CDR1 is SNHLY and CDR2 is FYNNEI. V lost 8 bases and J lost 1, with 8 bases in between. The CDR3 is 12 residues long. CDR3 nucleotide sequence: TGTGCCAGCTCCTCCCGCCAAGAGACCCAGTACTTC. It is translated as CASSSRQETQYF. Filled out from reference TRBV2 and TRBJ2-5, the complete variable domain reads EPEVTQTPSHQVTQMGQEVILRCVPISNHLYFYWYRQILGQKVEFLVSFYNNEISEKSEIFDDQFSVERPDGSNFTLKIRSTKLEDSAMYFCASSSRQETQYFGPGTRLLVL.

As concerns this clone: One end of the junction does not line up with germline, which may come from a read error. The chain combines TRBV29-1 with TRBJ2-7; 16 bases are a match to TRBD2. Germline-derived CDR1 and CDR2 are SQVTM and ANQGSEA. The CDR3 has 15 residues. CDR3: CSVEGTSGRGYEQYF. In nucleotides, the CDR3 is TGCAGCGTAGAAGGGACTAGCGGGAGGGGCTACGAGCAGTACTTC.

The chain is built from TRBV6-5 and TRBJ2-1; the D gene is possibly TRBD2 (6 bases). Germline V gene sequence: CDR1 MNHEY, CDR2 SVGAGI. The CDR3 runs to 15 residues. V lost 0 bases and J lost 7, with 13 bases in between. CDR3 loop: CASSYSTGARNEQFF. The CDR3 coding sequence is TGTGCCAGCAGTTACTCGACGGGAGCCCGGAATGAGCAGTTCTTC.

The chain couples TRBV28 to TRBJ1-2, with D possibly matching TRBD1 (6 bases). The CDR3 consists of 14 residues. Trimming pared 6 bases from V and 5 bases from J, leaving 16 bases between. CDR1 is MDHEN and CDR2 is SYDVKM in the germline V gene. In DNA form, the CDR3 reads TGTGCCAGCAGCGATCCGTTGCAGGGGTATGGCTACACCTTC. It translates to CASSDPLQGYGYTF.

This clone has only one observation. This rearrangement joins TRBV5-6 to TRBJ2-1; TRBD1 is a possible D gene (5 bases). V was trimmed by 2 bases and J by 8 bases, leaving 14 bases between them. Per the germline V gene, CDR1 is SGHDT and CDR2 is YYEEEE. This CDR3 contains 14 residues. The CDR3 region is CASSFSGFGHEQFF. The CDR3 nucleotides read TGTGCCAGCAGCTTTTCAGGGTTTGGTCATGAGCAGTTCTTC.

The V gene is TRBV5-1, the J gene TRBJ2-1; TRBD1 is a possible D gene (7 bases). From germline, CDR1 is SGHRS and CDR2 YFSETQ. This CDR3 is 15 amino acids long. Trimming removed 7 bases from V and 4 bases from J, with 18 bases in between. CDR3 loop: CASLLGQGGYNEQFF. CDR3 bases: TGCGCCAGCCTGCTGGGGCAGGGGGGTTACAATGAGCAGTTCTTC.

The CDR3 reads CASSLGLAIFSYNEQFF. The DNA of the CDR3 is TGTGCCAGCAGTCTGGGACTAGCGATTTTCTCCTACAATGAGCAGTTCTTC. The rearrangement links TRBV27 to TRBJ2-1; 10 bases fit TRBD2. Looked up from germline, CDR1 is MNHEY and CDR2 is SMNVEV (reference sequence). With V trimmed by 5 bases and J by 0 bases, 7 bases remained unmatched. The CDR3 is 17 amino acids.

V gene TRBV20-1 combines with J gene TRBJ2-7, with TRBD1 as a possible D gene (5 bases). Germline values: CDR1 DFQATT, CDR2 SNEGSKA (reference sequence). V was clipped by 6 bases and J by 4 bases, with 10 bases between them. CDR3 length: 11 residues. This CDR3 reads CSAGTGYEQYF. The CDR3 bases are TGCAGTGCAGGAACAGGTTACGAGCAGTACTTC.

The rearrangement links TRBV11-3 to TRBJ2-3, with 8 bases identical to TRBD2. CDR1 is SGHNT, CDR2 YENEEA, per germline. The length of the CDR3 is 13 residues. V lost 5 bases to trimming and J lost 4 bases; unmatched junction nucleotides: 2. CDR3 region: CASSPGGPDTQYF. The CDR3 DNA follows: TGTGCCAGCAGCCCGGGGGGGCCAGATACGCAGTATTTT.

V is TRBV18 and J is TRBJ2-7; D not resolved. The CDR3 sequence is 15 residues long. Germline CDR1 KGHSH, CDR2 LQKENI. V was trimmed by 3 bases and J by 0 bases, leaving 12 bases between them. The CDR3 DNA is TGTGCCAGCTCACCCCTCGATCCTAGCTCCTACGAGCAGTACTTC. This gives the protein CASSPLDPSSYEQYF.